Following are 25 T cell receptor beta chains from one sample sequenced in a study of T cell responses to AZD1222 COVID-19 vaccine. Clones were read by immunoSEQ multiplex PCR, and TCRdb kept only the in-frame ones, dropping some. Of approximately 100,000 clones in the sample, about 87% were seen once. The sample in question was peripheral blood, obtained 28 days after the second AZD1222 dose. These receptors were obtained from an adult who received the AZD1222 COVID-19 vaccine.

In this sample, this clone turned up a few times. This sequence joins TRBV18 and TRBJ1-2; 8 nucleotides line up with TRBD1. This CDR3 is 15 amino acids long. The germline CDR1 and CDR2 sequences are KGHSH and LQKENI. After removal of 2 bases from V and 2 bases from J, the junction contained 4 bases not matched to a gene. For the CDR3, the DNA is TGTGCCAGCTCACCAAAGACAGGGGCGAACTATGGCTACACCTTC. Amino acids: CASSPKTGANYGYTF.

This sequence joins TRBV29-1 and TRBJ1-2; TRBD1 might be the D (5 bases). The CDR3 spans 13 residues. V dropped 0 bases and J dropped 6 bases, with 11 bases sitting between them. Germline V lookup: CDR1 SQVTM, CDR2 ANQGSEA. CDR3 in DNA: TGCAGCGTTGAAGAAAGGGGCAGCGATGGCTACACCTTC. It is translated as CSVEERGSDGYTF.

There are a few counts of this clone. V and J are TRBV10-3 and TRBJ1-1; a possible D gene is TRBD1 (6 bases). This CDR3 is 16 amino acids long. Germline loops: CDR1 ENHRY, CDR2 SYGVKD. Deletions cut 3 bases from V and 0 bases from J, with 14 bases between. DNA for the CDR3: TGTGCCATCAGTGAAGGGCAGGGGTCTATGAACACTGAAGCTTTCTTT. It specifies CAISEGQGSMNTEAFF.

J is TRBJ2-7 and V is TRBV11-1, with D perhaps matching TRBD2 (6 bases). There are 14 residues in the CDR3. V was pared by 3 bases and J by 3 bases, with 12 bases between. Germline V gene lookup returns CDR1 SGHAT and CDR2 FQDESV (reference sequence). CDR3 nucleotide sequence: TGTGCCAGCAGCTTGGGGGACTCGGGCTACGAGCAGTACTTC. It specifies CASSLGDSGYEQYF.

The chain links TRBV5-1 to TRBJ2-1; 7 bases align to TRBD1. After removal of 4 bases from V and 8 bases from J, the junction contained 15 bases not matched to a gene. Germline V gives CDR1 SGHRS, CDR2 YFSETQ. The CDR3 consists of 16 residues. CDR3 bases: TGCGCCAGCAGCCTGGTGGGACAGTTTCTTACCGATGAGCAGTTCTTC. It translates to CASSLVGQFLTDEQFF.

This clone appeared a single time. This rearrangement joins TRBV12-5 to TRBJ2-1; D uncertain. V lost 1 base and J lost 10, with 20 bases in between. The germline V gene has CDR1 LGHNT and CDR2 FRNRAP. The CDR3 loop spans 16 amino acids. The CDR3 DNA sequence: TGTGCTAGTGGTTTGGCTCCCTCCGGGCCCTACAGCGAGCAGTTCTTC. Amino acid sequence: CASGLAPSGPYSEQFF.

The chain employs TRBV29-1 and TRBJ2-2; D may be TRBD1 or TRBD2 (6 bases each). The CDR3 length is 14 residues. Germline assignment: CDR1 SQVTM and CDR2 ANQGSEA. V was trimmed by 7 bases and J by 0 bases, leaving 12 bases between them. The CDR3 sequence is CSGRDTANTGELFF. CDR3 DNA sequence: TGCAGCGGGCGGGACACAGCGAACACCGGGGAGCTGTTTTTT.

This sequence joins TRBV29-1 and TRBJ2-3; 7 positions match TRBD1. Germline V gives CDR1 SQVTM, CDR2 ANQGSEA. V lost 6 bases, J lost 2 bases, and 8 bases stayed unmatched. CDR3 length equals 14 residues. The CDR3 here is CSVRKGTVTDTQYF. DNA of the CDR3: TGCAGCGTCCGGAAAGGGACAGTCACAGATACGCAGTATTTT.

The chain couples TRBV27 to TRBJ2-1, with D tentatively TRBD2 (6 bases). This CDR3 is 14 amino acids long. Trimming left V 6 bases short and J 10 bases short, with 19 bases between. Germline V gene sequence: CDR1 MNHEY, CDR2 SMNVEV (reference sequence). The CDR3 loop reads CASSPFRAGREQFF. The CDR3 DNA follows: TGTGCCAGCAGCCCCTTTAGGGCGGGGCGGGAGCAGTTCTTC.

This chain links TRBV7-9 with TRBJ2-1; 11 bases fit TRBD2. The V gene end was trimmed by 5 bases and the J gene end by 3 bases; junction bases not matched to a gene: 6. The length of the CDR3 is 16 residues. CDR1 SEHNR and CDR2 FQNEAQ come from the germline V gene (reference sequence). The CDR3 DNA reads as TGTGCCAGCAGCCCAACTAGCGGGAGAAACTACAATGAGCAGTTCTTC. Protein product: CASSPTSGRNYNEQFF.

The chain employs TRBV4-1 and TRBJ1-2, with D unresolved. CDR3 size: 14 residues. V lost 0 bases to trimming and J lost 5 bases, with 10 bases between them. Per germline, CDR1 MGHRA and CDR2 YSYEKL. The CDR3 sequence: CASSQDQFSYGYTF. CDR3 coding DNA: TGCGCCAGCAGCCAAGATCAGTTTTCTTATGGCTACACCTTC.

This chain links TRBV6-2 or TRBV6-3 with TRBJ2-7; maybe TRBD2 (6 bases). The germline V gene encodes CDR1 MNHEY and CDR2 SVGEGT. The V gene lost 6 bases and the J gene lost 4 bases, with 22 bases spanning the gap. The CDR3 totals 16 residues. CDR3 sequence: CASSQVGGLREYEQYF. The CDR3 bases are TGTGCCAGCAGCCAGGTGGGGGGACTTCGCGAGTACGAGCAGTACTTC.

This chain connects TRBV6-1 to TRBJ2-3, with 9 bases lining up with TRBD2. The trim removed 4 bases at V and 5 bases at J, leaving 13 bases unmatched. Germline CDR1 is MNHNS and CDR2 is SASEGT. The length of the CDR3 is 17 residues. The CDR3: CASSGPGSGRGGDTQYF. The CDR3 DNA reads TGTGCCAGCAGTGGCCCGGGTAGCGGGAGAGGGGGAGATACGCAGTATTTT.

The chain is built from TRBV9 and TRBJ2-7, with D possibly being TRBD2 (6 bases). The CDR3 is made up of 15 amino acids. Deletions cut 0 bases from V and 2 bases from J, with 12 bases between. Germline CDR1 is SGDLS and CDR2 is YYNGEE. The CDR3 reads CASSVEVAVPYEQYF. The CDR3 DNA reads as TGTGCCAGCAGCGTAGAGGTAGCGGTTCCCTACGAGCAGTACTTC.

This chain connects TRBV6-5 to TRBJ1-5; 7 nucleotides align to TRBD1. Germline loops: CDR1 MNHEY, CDR2 SVGAGI. The CDR3 runs 14 residues. With V trimmed by 6 bases and J by 3 bases, 5 bases remained unmatched. The CDR3 is CASRRGQYNQPQHF. As DNA, the CDR3 is TGTGCCAGCAGGAGGGGACAGTACAATCAGCCCCAGCATTTT.

The chain carries TRBV28 and TRBJ1-2; tentatively, D is TRBD1 (5 bases). The CDR3 sequence is 13 residues long. V was pared by 4 bases and J by 8 bases, with 14 bases between. Germline CDR1 and CDR2: MDHEN and SYDVKM. The CDR3 coding sequence is TGTGCCAGCAGTTCAGGGACTTTAAGGGGCTACACCTTC. This codes for CASSSGTLRGYTF.

The rearrangement uses TRBV19 and TRBJ1-3, with D possibly TRBD1 on 6 matching bases. Germline V gives CDR1 LNHDA, CDR2 SQIVND (reference sequence). V gave up 10 bases and J gave up 1 base, with 14 bases separating them. The CDR3 covers 14 residues. CDR3 amino acids: CATKNQGSGNTIYF. In DNA, the CDR3 is TGTGCCACTAAAAACCAGGGGTCTGGAAACACCATATATTTT.

The chain uses TRBV4-2 and TRBJ2-1; D is possibly TRBD1 (6 bases). Trimming shortened V by 4 bases and J by 2 bases, and 15 bases separated the two germline ends. In germline, CDR1 is LGHNA, CDR2 YNFKEQ. This CDR3 has 16 amino acids. CDR3 residues: CASSRPQGEPYNEQFF. In nucleotides, the CDR3 is TGTGCCAGCAGCCGCCCACAGGGTGAGCCCTACAATGAGCAGTTCTTC.

The genes are TRBV5-1 and TRBJ1-1; D gene uncertain. Germline V gene sequence: CDR1 SGHRS, CDR2 YFSETQ. Between the trimmed V and J ends, which lost 1 base and 0 bases, there was a span of 4 bases. CDR3 size: 13 residues. CDR3 residues: CASSLRMNTEAFF. The CDR3 DNA reads TGCGCCAGCAGCTTGCGTATGAACACTGAAGCTTTCTTT.

As DNA, the CDR3 is TGTGCCAGCAGCTTGGAGGTAGTAAGCTCCTACAATGAGCAGTTCTTC. It specifies CASSLEVVSSYNEQFF. The V call is TRBV5-6, the J call TRBJ2-1; the D is unclear. The CDR3 covers 16 residues. Germline V gene lookup returns CDR1 SGHDT and CDR2 YYEEEE. With 0 bases removed from V and 0 bases from J, the gap between germline ends came to 10 bases. The variable domain in full, with the rest retrieved from reference TRBV5-6 and TRBJ2-1, is DAGVTQSPTHLIKTRGQQVTLRCSPKSGHDTVSWYQQALGQGPQFIFQYYEEEERQRGNFPDRFSGHQFPNYSSELNVNALLLGDSALYLCASSLEVVSSYNEQFFGPGTRLTVL.

This clone was seen only once. The rearrangement links TRBV28 to TRBJ2-7, with 9 nucleotides matching TRBD2. With 3 bases clipped from V and 4 bases from J, the junction kept 7 bases outside the gene matches. In germline, CDR1 is MDHEN, CDR2 SYDVKM. The CDR3 spans 15 residues. The CDR3 coding sequence is TGTGCCAGCAGTTTTGGTAGCGGGAGTACTTACGAGCAGTACTTC. Translation: CASSFGSGSTYEQYF.

The chain's CDR3 is CASRTGEDYGYTF. The CDR3 DNA reads TGTGCCAGTCGGACAGGGGAGGACTATGGCTACACCTTC. The genes are TRBV19 and TRBJ1-2, with TRBD1 matching over 9 bases. The CDR3 extends over 13 amino acids. The germline V gene has CDR1 LNHDA and CDR2 SQIVND (reference sequence). V lost 8 bases, J lost 3 bases, and 4 bases stayed unmatched.

The V call is TRBV12-1, the J call TRBJ1-1. TRBV12-1 counts as a pseudogene. This CDR3 region has 14 residues. This CDR3 is CASSHGAMNTEAFF. CDR3 sequence (DNA): TGTGCCAGCAGCCACGGGGCCATGAACACTGAAGCTTTCTTT.

The rearrangement uses TRBV6-2 or TRBV6-3 and TRBJ2-7, with 7 positions matching TRBD2. Germline CDR1 reads MNHEY; CDR2 reads SVGEGT. The CDR3 sequence is 21 residues long. V shed 0 bases and J 6 bases; nucleotides not matched to a gene: 26. As DNA, the CDR3 is TGTGCCAGCAGTTACTCGGTATTGCCTGGACTAGACCCTAGAAGTTTTCTCGAGCAGTACTTC. Its translation: CASSYSVLPGLDPRSFLEQYF.

The chain employs TRBV18 and TRBJ1-5; 9 nucleotides align to TRBD1. With 6 bases clipped from V and 5 bases from J, the junction kept 5 bases outside the gene matches. The germline V gene encodes CDR1 KGHSH and CDR2 LQKENI. The CDR3 has 14 residues. The CDR3 DNA reads TGTGCCAGCTCTCGACAGGGGGTGTATCAGCCCCAGCATTTT. It specifies CASSRQGVYQPQHF.